These T cell receptor beta chains were read from a single sample in a study of cytomegalovirus exposure and HLA in healthy donors. Sequencing was performed with immunoSEQ multiplex PCR; in TCRdb, only in-frame clones are kept and a portion is missing. In the table there are about 180,000 clones, 77% of which are singletons. The sequenced material came from PBMCs. The receptors were gathered from a woman aged 60-75 years in good health and CMV-seropositive. The CDR3 runs from the conserved cysteine through the conserved F or W. A D gene is named only where the DNA matches it firmly. Size is omitted from some rows. Given values are once, few, many or a class for expanded clones.

D: TRBD1
V: TRBV28
J: TRBJ2-5
size: few
CDR3: CASTPVSRGIGETQYF
DNA: TGTGCCAGCACCCCCGTCTCCAGGGGGATCGGAGAGACCCAGTACTTC

D: -
V: TRBV2
J: TRBJ2-1
size: -
CDR3: CASSERQLPGDEQFF
DNA: TGTGCCAGCAGTGAAAGGCAGTTGCCAGGGGACGAGCAGTTCTTC

D: -
V: TRBV18
J: TRBJ1-6
size: -
CDR3: CASSPISGADSPLHF
DNA: TGTGCCAGCTCACCAATCTCAGGGGCGGATTCACCCCTCCACTTT

D: -
V: TRBV28
J: TRBJ2-1
size: -
CDR3: CASSQGTSPAYNEQFF
DNA: TGTGCCAGCAGCCAGGGGACCTCTCCCGCCTACAATGAGCAGTTCTTC

D: TRBD2
V: TRBV28
J: TRBJ2-1
size: -
CDR3: CASSFLGGSNEQFF
DNA: TGTGCCAGCAGTTTCCTCGGGGGGTCAAATGAGCAGTTCTTC

D: TRBD1
V: TRBV2
J: TRBJ1-1
size: -
CDR3: CARAGTGAYTEAFF
DNA: TGTGCCAGAGCCGGGACAGGGGCATACACTGAAGCTTTCTTT

D: TRBD1
V: TRBV7-3
J: TRBJ1-2
size: -
CDR3: CASSFTGGYGYTF
DNA: TGTGCCAGCAGCTTTACAGGGGGCTATGGCTACACCTTC

D: TRBD1
V: TRBV7-9
J: TRBJ1-1
size: -
CDR3: CASSFTGVVEAFF
DNA: TGTGCCAGCAGCTTCACAGGGGTGGTCGAAGCTTTCTTT

D: TRBD1
V: TRBV18
J: TRBJ1-3
size: -
CDR3: CASSPPSQGPGNTIYF
DNA: TGTGCCAGCTCACCACCATCACAGGGGCCCGGAAACACCATATATTTT

D: TRBD2
V: TRBV19
J: TRBJ2-3
size: -
CDR3: CASTPGLAGGPTDTQYF
DNA: TGTGCCAGTACTCCGGGACTAGCGGGGGGGCCCACAGATACGCAGTATTTT

D: -
V: TRBV7-7
J: TRBJ2-5
size: -
CDR3: CASSLGAGQGTQYF
DNA: TGTGCCAGCAGCTTAGGGGCAGGGCAAGGGACCCAGTACTTC

D: -
V: TRBV5-6
J: TRBJ2-3
size: -
CDR3: CASSFRGVGTTDTQYF
DNA: TGTGCCAGCAGCTTTCGCGGGGTGGGGACCACAGATACGCAGTATTTT

D: -
V: TRBV25-1
J: TRBJ2-7
size: few
CDR3: CASSGQYEQYF
DNA: TGTGCCAGCAGTGGACAGTACGAGCAGTACTTC

D: TRBD1
V: TRBV5-1
J: TRBJ2-7
size: -
CDR3: CASSSHPGQVTYEGYF
DNA: TGCGCCAGCAGCTCCCACCCGGGACAGGTAACCTACGAGGGGTACTTC

D: -
V: TRBV7-2
J: TRBJ2-7
size: -
CDR3: CASSFSESYEQYF
DNA: TGTGCCAGCAGCTTCTCAGAATCCTACGAGCAGTACTTC

D: -
V: TRBV18
J: TRBJ1-1
size: few
CDR3: CASSPRGPEAFF
DNA: TGTGCCAGCTCACCAAGGGGTCCCGAAGCTTTCTTT

D: TRBD1
V: TRBV19
J: TRBJ1-1
size: -
CDR3: CASRLTGGGEAFF
DNA: TGTGCCAGTAGACTGACAGGGGGAGGTGAAGCTTTCTTT